A single TCR beta chain is shown here with its context. The antigen is unknown. Aged 18 to 65, the patients with hyperthyroidism had under 2 months' duration and were newly diagnosed. Per germline, CDR1 SGHRS and CDR2 YFSETQ. The CDR3 loop spans 14 amino acids. Germline trimming cut 5 bases from V and 7 bases from J; bases unmatched to any gene: 7. The data belong to a study of Graves' ophthalmopathy and Graves' hyperthyroidism. As for the study in general: By definition, stable hyperthyroidism involved no ophthalmopathy within 18 months of follow-up. General study results and limits: Also, most clonotypes expanded in the thyroid above 0.001 frequency appeared in blood. The study's model predicted ophthalmopathy progression at 65% to 71% sensitivity and 72% to 85% specificity.

The authors amplified TCR beta CDR3 regions from RNA transcripts. HTBI primers were employed in first-round RT-PCR, then a second-round multiplex PCR followed. MiXCR, run by TCRdb on the multiplex PCR reads, gives a single entry per CDR3 protein. The table includes around 1.1 million distinct CDR3 sequences, roughly 35% detected once. The chain has TRBV5-1 and TRBJ1-4; 8 nucleotides align to TRBD1. This receptor was obtained from an adult man with Graves' hyperthyroidism. Material: peripheral blood or thyroid tissue (not recorded which). The CDR3 DNA is TGCGCCAGCAGACCTCAGGGGGCGGTTGAAAAACTGTTTTTT. Translation gives CASRPQGAVEKLFF. The complete variable domain, with remaining parts taken from reference TRBV5-1 and TRBJ1-4, reads KAGVTQTPRYLIKTRGQQVTLSCSPISGHRSVSWYQQTPGQGLQFLFEYFSETQRNKGNFPGRFSGRQFSNSRSEMNVSTLELGDSALYLCASRPQGAVEKLFFGSGTQLSVL.